This T cell receptor (beta chain) stems from a study of graft-versus-host responses after intestinal transplantation. Study background: Every one of the recipients received anti-thymocyte globulin induction and afterwards took tacrolimus and steroids for around 3 years.

Repertoires were generated with immunoSEQ multiplex PCR, while TCRdb's copy carries only in-frame clones and drops some. This table has over 100,000 clones, over 85% appearing once. Note on this clone: The antigen remains undetermined.

Germline-derived CDR1 and CDR2 are SGHRS and YFSETQ. The CDR3 totals 16 residues. Germline trimming cut 4 bases from V and 6 bases from J; bases unmatched to any gene: 9. Sequencing was performed on unstimulated CD4+ T cells sorted from spleen or lymph node cells, taken before intestinal transplant. The chain links TRBV5-1 to TRBJ2-7, with 14 bases identical to TRBD2. The TCR comes from a human donor who received an intestinal transplant. The CDR3 DNA reads as TGCGCCAGCAGCGTGGAGGGACTAGCGGGGGCCCTCGAGCAGTACTTC. Its protein product is CASSVEGLAGALEQYF.